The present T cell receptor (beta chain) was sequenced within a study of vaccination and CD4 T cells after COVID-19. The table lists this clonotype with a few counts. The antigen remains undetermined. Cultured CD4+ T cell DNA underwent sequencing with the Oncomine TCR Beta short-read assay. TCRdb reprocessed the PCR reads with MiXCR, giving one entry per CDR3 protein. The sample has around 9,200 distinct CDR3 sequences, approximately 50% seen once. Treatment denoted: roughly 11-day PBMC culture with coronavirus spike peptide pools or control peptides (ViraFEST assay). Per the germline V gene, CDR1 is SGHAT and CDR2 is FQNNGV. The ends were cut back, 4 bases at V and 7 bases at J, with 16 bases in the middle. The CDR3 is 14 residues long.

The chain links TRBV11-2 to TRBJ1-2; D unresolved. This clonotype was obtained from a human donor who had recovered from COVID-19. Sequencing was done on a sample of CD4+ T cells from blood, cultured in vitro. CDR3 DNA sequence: TGTGCCAGCAGCTCCTACGCCCACGAGGGTGGCTACACCTTC. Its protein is CASSSYAHEGGYTF.